This T cell receptor beta chain emerged from a study of blood T cell repertoires in COVID-19. J was trimmed by 11 bases and V by 0 bases; bases with no gene match: 6. Germline assignment: CDR1 SGHDT and CDR2 YYEEEE. CDR3 size: 14 residues. Original handling: Nucleated cell counts were estimated from reference gene primer amplification. Using immunoSEQ multiplex PCR, the repertoire was profiled, and TCRdb retains in-frame clones only, with some absent. V, J and clone size were drawn from that table, and D and trimming were deduced from the DNA. The sample contains approximately 310,000 clones, over 75% of which appear only once.

The clonotype was recovered from a man in his fifties or sixties with active or convalescent COVID-19. V is TRBV5-6 and J is TRBJ1-5; TRBD1 matches 9 bases. The sequenced sample consisted of peripheral blood. CDR3 residues: CASSLGQGEGAQHF. CDR3 nucleotides: TGTGCCAGCAGCTTGGGACAGGGGGAGGGGGCCCAGCATTTT.